These T cell receptor beta chains were read from a single sample in a study of technical replicates of blood from several donors. Clones were sequenced by immunoSEQ multiplex PCR, and TCRdb holds only the in-frame ones, with some missing. The sample has just over 95,000 clones, less than 95% seen once. Sequenced: T cells isolated from PBMCs. The receptors derive from a human donor in good health. Each CDR3 is given with its conserved first and last residue. Fields, in order: clone size, V gene, J gene, D gene, CDR3 protein, CDR3 DNA. D genes are given only for firm matches. A clone size is listed for some rows: how often the clone was seen (once, few, many), or a class if it is expanded.

-,TRBV28,TRBJ1-4,-,CASSPQGGEKLFF,TGTGCCAGCAGTCCTCAGGGTGGTGAAAAACTGTTTTTT
-,TRBV5-1,TRBJ1-1,TRBD1,CASSLLGQGYEAFF,TGCGCCAGCAGCTTACTGGGACAGGGATATGAAGCTTTCTTT
-,TRBV6-1,TRBJ1-4,-,CASRRDTATNEKLFF,TGTGCCAGCCGCCGGGACACCGCAACTAATGAAAAACTGTTTTTT
-,TRBV19,TRBJ1-5,TRBD1,CASSTQGALSNQPQHF,TGTGCCAGTAGTACCCAGGGGGCTCTTAGCAATCAGCCCCAGCATTTT
-,TRBV30,TRBJ1-1,-,CAWSVGGNTEAFF,TGTGCCTGGAGTGTAGGGGGGAACACTGAAGCTTTCTTT
-,TRBV7-3,TRBJ2-1,TRBD1,CASSQAPSGQGIDEQFF,TGTGCCAGCAGCCAAGCCCCGTCGGGACAGGGCATTGATGAGCAGTTCTTC
-,TRBV14,TRBJ2-1,-,CASRSGSSYNEQFF,TGTGCCAGCAGGAGCGGCAGCTCCTACAATGAGCAGTTCTTC
-,TRBV20-1,TRBJ2-1,-,CSGLLVLEQFF,TGCAGTGGATTACTAGTGCTCGAGCAGTTCTTC
once,TRBV9,TRBJ2-3,TRBD1,CASSVTGGGWTDTQYF,TGTGCCAGCAGCGTAACAGGGGGAGGATGGACAGATACGCAGTATTTT
once,TRBV6-1,TRBJ1-1,TRBD1,CASSPRQGRNTEAFF,TGTGCCAGCAGTCCCCGACAGGGAAGGAACACTGAAGCTTTCTTT
-,TRBV28,TRBJ2-7,-,CASSFPGDSYEQYF,TGTGCCAGCAGTTTTCCAGGGGACTCCTACGAGCAGTACTTC
-,TRBV9,TRBJ2-1,-,CASSVSRAGAEQFF,TGTGCCAGCAGCGTATCAAGGGCAGGGGCTGAGCAGTTCTTC
-,TRBV28,TRBJ1-4,TRBD1,CASSLTGQESLFF,TGTGCCAGCAGTTTAACCGGACAGGAGAGCCTGTTTTTT
-,TRBV6-6,TRBJ2-3,-,CASSSGHYFTDTQYF,TGTGCCAGCAGTTCGGGACACTATTTCACAGATACGCAGTATTTT
-,TRBV19,TRBJ2-1,TRBD1,CASSITGGVQFF,TGTGCCAGTAGTATAACAGGGGGCGTGCAGTTCTTC
-,TRBV21-1,TRBJ2-5,-,CAKRPGTSFTGTQYF,TGTGCCAAGAGGCCTGGGACTAGTTTTACAGGGACCCAGTACTTC
-,TRBV5-1,TRBJ2-2,TRBD2,CASSEGLDTGELFF,TGCGCCAGCTCCGAGGGACTAGACACCGGGGAGCTGTTTTTT
few,TRBV10-3,TRBJ1-1,-,CAISESLAAEAFF,TGTGCCATCAGTGAGTCTTTGGCAGCTGAAGCTTTCTTT
-,TRBV27,TRBJ2-7,-,CASSPTDTSYEQYF,TGTGCCAGCAGCCCGACCGACACCTCCTACGAGCAGTACTTC
-,TRBV7-3,TRBJ2-3,TRBD2,CASSPQAGVTDTQYF,TGTGCCAGCAGCCCCCAAGCGGGAGTCACAGATACGCAGTATTTT
once,TRBV7-3,TRBJ1-4,-,CASSLYGGTNEKLFF,TGTGCCAGCAGCTTATATGGGGGGACTAATGAAAAACTGTTTTTT
-,TRBV7-2,TRBJ1-5,TRBD1,CASSSGGFYSNQPQHF,TGTGCCAGCAGCTCAGGGGGCTTCTATAGCAATCAGCCCCAGCATTTT